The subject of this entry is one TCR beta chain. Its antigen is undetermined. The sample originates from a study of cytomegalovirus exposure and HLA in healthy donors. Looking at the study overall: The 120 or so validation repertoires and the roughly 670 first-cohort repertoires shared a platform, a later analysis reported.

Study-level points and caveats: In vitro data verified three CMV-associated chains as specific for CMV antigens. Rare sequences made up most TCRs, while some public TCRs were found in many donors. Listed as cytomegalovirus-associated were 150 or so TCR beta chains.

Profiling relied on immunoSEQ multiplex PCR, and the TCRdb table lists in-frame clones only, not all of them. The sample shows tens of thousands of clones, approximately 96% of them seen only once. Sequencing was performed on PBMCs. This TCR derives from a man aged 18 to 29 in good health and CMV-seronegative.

The DNA for the CDR3 is TGTGCAAGTCGCTCAAGGGGCACTAATGAAAAACTGTTTTTT. This sequence encodes CASRSRGTNEKLFF. J is TRBJ1-4 and V is TRBV12-2; the table's D call, TRBD1, has no DNA check behind it. TRBV12-2 counts as a pseudogene. This CDR3 has 14 amino acids.